The T cell receptor (beta chain) described here comes from a study of T cells in localized non-small cell lung cancer. Overall study results and limits: Uninvolved nearby lung showed the greatest T cell clonality, exceeding that found in tumor. A raised T cell density in blood coincided with lengthier overall survival. Owing to sequencing of a solitary tumor region, heterogeneity cannot be discounted. Out of the top 100 tumor clones, a median 57 were seen in adjacent lung.

Germline V gene lookup returns CDR1 MNHEY and CDR2 SMNVEV (reference sequence). This CDR3 has 15 residues. The V gene end was trimmed by 3 bases and the J gene end by 8 bases; junction bases not matched to a gene: 12. Using immunoSEQ multiplex PCR, the repertoire was profiled, and TCRdb retains in-frame clones only, with some absent. The sample holds some 51,000 clones, 86% seen once. Regarding this clone: Antigen: not known.

The chain carries TRBV27 and TRBJ1-2; 7 nucleotides line up with TRBD1. This receptor was taken from a woman aged 40 to 75 with stage I lung adenocarcinoma. Material: peripheral blood, obtained before any cancer treatment. The CDR3 DNA follows: TGTGCCAGCAGTTTCCGACGCCCACAGGGGACGGGCTACACCTTC. Its protein product is CASSFRRPQGTGYTF.